The 12 T cell receptor beta chains given below trace back to one sample, sequenced in a study of blood T cell repertoires in COVID-19. Clones were sequenced by immunoSEQ multiplex PCR, and TCRdb holds only the in-frame ones, with some missing. Of 250,000 to 400,000 clones listed, 90% are singletons. The sequenced sample consisted of PBMCs or T cells enriched from blood (not recorded which). These receptors all come from a man aged 55 to 70 who had recovered from COVID-19.

The chain uses TRBV29-1 and TRBJ2-7, with TRBD1 identical over 10 bases. Trimming at V came to 5 bases and at J to 5 bases, leaving 9 bases not matched to a gene. Germline CDR1 SQVTM, CDR2 ANQGSEA. The CDR3 covers 14 residues. The CDR3 sequence is CSVSRDRGRNEQYF. Written as DNA, the CDR3 is TGCAGCGTTTCTAGGGACAGGGGACGGAACGAGCAGTACTTC.

This clone was observed a handful of times. The rearrangement uses TRBV7-9 and TRBJ1-1, with a possible D match to TRBD1 (5 bases). V was pared by 1 base and J by 0 bases, with 12 bases between. The CDR3 is made up of 16 amino acids. From germline, CDR1 is SEHNR and CDR2 FQNEAQ (reference sequence). The CDR3 DNA reads TGTGCCAGCAGCTTAGGAACAGGCAATTTGAACACTGAAGCTTTCTTT. This codes for CASSLGTGNLNTEAFF.

V usage is TRBV5-4 and J usage is TRBJ2-1; weak D call: TRBD2 (6 bases). CDR3 length: 12 amino acids. Trimming stripped 5 bases from V and 4 bases from J, with 7 bases between. Germline-derived CDR1 and CDR2 are SGHNT and YYREEE (reference sequence). CDR3 DNA: TGTGCCAGCAGGGAGGGGTACAATGAGCAGTTCTTC. Translated: CASREGYNEQFF.

The V and J genes are TRBV5-1 and TRBJ1-2, with unresolved D. The CDR3 is made up of 13 amino acids. Germline V CDR1 and CDR2: SGHRS, YFSETQ. Trimming took 1 base from V and 5 from J, leaving 9 bases between them. The CDR3 region is CASSLSVQYGYTF. The CDR3 nucleotides read TGCGCCAGCAGCTTGTCCGTTCAGTATGGCTACACCTTC.

The sample holds one count of this clone. This chain joins TRBV19 and TRBJ1-1; TRBD1 is a possible D gene (5 bases). Germline V CDR1 and CDR2: LNHDA, SQIVND (reference sequence). The V and J ends lost 4 bases and 5 bases respectively, with 14 bases between them. The CDR3 covers 14 residues. The CDR3 sequence is CASSNPRQGTEAFF. The CDR3 nucleotides are TGTGCCAGTAGTAACCCCCGGCAGGGAACTGAAGCTTTCTTT. Drawing the rest from reference TRBV19 and TRBJ1-1, the complete variable domain is DGGITQSPKYLFRKEGQNVTLSCEQNLNHDAMYWYRQDPGQGLRLIYYSQIVNDFQKGDIAEGYSVSREKKESFPLTVTSAQKNPTAFYLCASSNPRQGTEAFFGQGTRLTVV.

The chain uses TRBV19 and TRBJ2-1, with D perhaps TRBD1 (5 bases). Germline-derived CDR1 and CDR2 are LNHDA and SQIVND (reference sequence). CDR3 size: 17 residues. V lost 7 bases, J lost 0 bases, and 19 bases lay in between. CDR3 amino acids: CASTIGPQGSSYNEQFF. The CDR3 DNA reads TGTGCCAGTACTATCGGACCTCAGGGAAGCTCCTACAATGAGCAGTTCTTC.

The genes are TRBV2 and TRBJ1-2; the match to TRBD1 covers 10 bases. The germline gives CDR1 SNHLY, CDR2 FYNNEI. The CDR3 contains 15 residues. V was clipped by 6 bases and J by 1 base; unmatched bases: 5. CDR3 nucleotide sequence: TGTGCCAGCAGAAGACAGGGGGCGCGTAACTATGGCTACACCTTC. It encodes CASRRQGARNYGYTF.

This clone was picked up a small number of times. The chain uses TRBV7-9 and TRBJ1-6, with D hard to call. Trimming stripped 4 bases from V and 10 bases from J, with 20 bases between. Germline CDR1 is SEHNR and CDR2 is FQNEAQ (reference sequence). The CDR3 has 16 residues. CDR3: CASSSTGGLGESPLHF. CDR3 nucleotide sequence: TGTGCCAGCAGCTCCACCGGAGGTCTGGGCGAGTCACCCCTCCACTTT.

This clone was detected once. V is TRBV6-5 and J is TRBJ1-2; the D is unclear. Germline V gene data show CDR1 as MNHEY and CDR2 as SVGAGI. The length of the CDR3 is 15 residues. Trimming removed 0 bases at V and 2 bases at J, with 10 bases between. The CDR3 DNA sequence: TGTGCCAGCAGTTACTCGAACAGACAAAACTATGGCTACACCTTC. Translating gives CASSYSNRQNYGYTF.

The chain links TRBV20-1 to TRBJ2-1; 7 nucleotides align to TRBD1. The germline V gene encodes CDR1 DFQATT and CDR2 SNEGSKA (reference sequence). The length of the CDR3 is 11 residues. J was trimmed by 13 bases and V by 5 bases; bases with no gene match: 8. In nucleotides, the CDR3 is TGCAGTGCTGGAAACAGGGGAGACCAGTTCTTC. Protein product: CSAGNRGDQFF.

The chain joins TRBV15 to TRBJ2-7; 7 bases are shared with TRBD1. The length of the CDR3 is 16 residues. The V segment lost 3 bases and the J segment 0 bases; nucleotides outside the gene matches: 8. CDR1 LNHNV and CDR2 YYDKDF come from the germline V gene (reference sequence). CDR3 coding DNA: TGTGCCACCAGCAGGGGTCCCGGGACAGTCTCCTACGAGCAGTACTTC. Protein: CATSRGPGTVSYEQYF.

The rearrangement uses TRBV27 and TRBJ2-1, with D perhaps matching TRBD2 (5 bases). Germline V gene data show CDR1 as MNHEY and CDR2 as SMNVEV (reference sequence). Trimming pared 6 bases from V and 9 bases from J, leaving 15 bases between. The CDR3 spans 13 residues. The CDR3 reads CASSRSGYGEQFF. In DNA form, the CDR3 reads TGTGCCAGCAGCAGATCGGGGTACGGTGAGCAGTTCTTC.